This T cell receptor beta chain emerged from a study of T cells in Graves' hyperthyroidism and ophthalmopathy. On the study more broadly: Peripheral blood was taken when the disease was first diagnosed, before any treatment began.

Patients aged 18 to 65 had newly diagnosed hyperthyroidism of under 2 months' duration. This clonotype was found many times. Authors of the study amplified TCR beta CDR3 regions from RNA transcripts. The HTBI primer set served for first-round RT-PCR of the TCR CDR3. TCRdb fed the multiplex PCR reads into MiXCR, producing one record per CDR3 protein. This sample yields roughly 570,000 distinct CDR3 sequences, of which approximately 14% are seen a single time; under 8% belongs to the top ten. The specimen sequenced was blood. The TCR originated in a woman aged 30 to 39 with Graves' hyperthyroidism.

Here the CDR3 reads CASRRLVGGDTQYF. The CDR3 DNA sequence: TGTGCCAGTCGGAGACTAGTGGGGGGTGATACGCAGTATTTT. This chain joins TRBV27 and TRBJ2-3; TRBD2 might be the D (6 bases). The germline V gene has CDR1 MNHEY and CDR2 SMNVEV (reference sequence). V was clipped by 9 bases and J by 6 bases, with 19 bases between them. The CDR3 totals 14 residues.